This TCR beta chain stems from a study of blood T cell repertoires in COVID-19. As for the study in general: Sources were T cells, B-cell-depleted T cells, or PBMCs; the material itself was cDNA or gDNA.

Germline CDR1 is KGHDR and CDR2 is SFDVKD. This CDR3 is 16 amino acids long. V lost 5 bases, J lost 5 bases, and 12 bases stayed unmatched. Profiling relied on immunoSEQ multiplex PCR, and the TCRdb table lists in-frame clones only, not all of them. The profile shows 200,000 to 250,000 clones, 82% of them singletons. Patients of the Seattle cohort, enrolled during active infection, were followed longitudinally. The receptor's source is a woman of 80 years or more with COVID-19, enrolled during active disease. Sequencing was performed on peripheral blood. V is TRBV24-1 and J is TRBJ1-1; 8 nucleotides line up with TRBD1. For the CDR3, the DNA is TGTGCCACCAGTGGTGGACAGGGTGTAACTGGGACTGAAGCTTTCTTT. It specifies CATSGGQGVTGTEAFF.